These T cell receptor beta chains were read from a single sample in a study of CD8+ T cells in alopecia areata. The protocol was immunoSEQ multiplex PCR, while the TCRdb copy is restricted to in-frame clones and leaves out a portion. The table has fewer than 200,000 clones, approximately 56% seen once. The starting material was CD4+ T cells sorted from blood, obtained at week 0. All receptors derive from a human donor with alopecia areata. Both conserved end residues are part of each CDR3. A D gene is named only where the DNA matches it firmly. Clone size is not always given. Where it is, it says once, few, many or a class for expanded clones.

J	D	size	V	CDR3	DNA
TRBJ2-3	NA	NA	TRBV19	CASSSRIVADTQYF	TGTGCCAGTAGTTCCCGGATTGTGGCAGATACGCAGTATTTT
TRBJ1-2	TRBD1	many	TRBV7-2	CASSQDRGPYGYTF	TGTGCCAGCAGCCAGGACAGGGGCCCTTATGGCTACACCTTC
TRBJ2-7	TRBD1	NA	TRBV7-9	CASSQDRGVYEQYF	TGTGCCAGCAGCCAGGACAGGGGGGTTTACGAGCAGTACTTC
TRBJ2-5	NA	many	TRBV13	CASSLPRRPGQETQYF	TGTGCCAGCAGCTTACCCCGCCGGCCGGGACAAGAGACCCAGTACTTC
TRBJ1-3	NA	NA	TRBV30	CAITPGNTIYF	TGTGCCATCACCCCTGGAAACACCATATATTTT
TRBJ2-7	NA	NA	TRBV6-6	CASSYSGGLYEQYF	TGTGCCAGCAGTTACTCGGGGGGGCTCTACGAGCAGTACTTC
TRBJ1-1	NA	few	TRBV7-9	CASSSQNTEAFF	TGTGCCAGCAGCTCCCAGAACACTGAAGCTTTCTTT
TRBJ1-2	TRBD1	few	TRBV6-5	CASSYDTGGYGYTF	TGTGCCAGCAGTTACGATACAGGGGGCTATGGCTACACCTTC
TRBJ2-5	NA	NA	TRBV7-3	CASSLSSEVGETQYF	TGTGCCAGCAGCTTAAGTAGCGAGGTGGGAGAGACCCAGTACTTC
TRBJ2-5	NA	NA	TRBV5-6	CASSPGGRWETQYF	TGTGCCAGCAGCCCGGGGGGCCGCTGGGAGACCCAGTACTTC
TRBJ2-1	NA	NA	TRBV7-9	CASSFPGAGHNEQFF	TGTGCCAGCAGCTTCCCCGGGGCGGGTCACAATGAGCAGTTCTTC